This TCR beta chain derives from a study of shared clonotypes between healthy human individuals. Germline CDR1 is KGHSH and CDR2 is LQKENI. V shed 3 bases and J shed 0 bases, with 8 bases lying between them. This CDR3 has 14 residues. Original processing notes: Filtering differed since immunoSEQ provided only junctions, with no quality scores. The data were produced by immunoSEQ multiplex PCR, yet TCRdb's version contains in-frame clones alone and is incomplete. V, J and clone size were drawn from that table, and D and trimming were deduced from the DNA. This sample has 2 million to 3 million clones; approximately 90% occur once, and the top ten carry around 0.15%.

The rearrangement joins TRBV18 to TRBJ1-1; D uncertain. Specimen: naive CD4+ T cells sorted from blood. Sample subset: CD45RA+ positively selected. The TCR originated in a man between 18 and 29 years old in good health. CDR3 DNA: TGTGCCAGCTCACCGACATCCTTGAACACTGAAGCTTTCTTT. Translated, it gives CASSPTSLNTEAFF.